The 26 T cell receptor beta chains below were found in one sample sequenced in a study of T cell repertoires in cytomegalovirus infection. MiXCR was run by TCRdb on the reads, yielding one entry per CDR3 protein. Of around 530,000 distinct CDR3 sequences listed, about 17% are singletons. The sequencing sample was made of CD8+ T cells from PBMCs. All receptors come from a human donor in good health (CMV status not recorded). Some clones in this sample may be carry-over from other donors' samples.

The V and J genes are TRBV29-1 and TRBJ2-7; D gene ambiguous. This CDR3 contains 14 residues. The ends were cut back, 0 bases at V and 0 bases at J, with 9 bases in the middle. The germline V gene has CDR1 SQVTM and CDR2 ANQGSEA. In DNA, the CDR3 is TGCAGCGTTGAAGAACCCACAAGCTCCTACGAGCAGTACTTC. This codes for CSVEEPTSSYEQYF.

This clonotype was seen repeatedly, ten times or more. The V gene is TRBV12-5, the J gene TRBJ2-5, with TRBD2 as a possible D gene (6 bases). The CDR3 runs to 15 residues. The germline V gene has CDR1 LGHNT and CDR2 FRNRAP. Trimming shortened V by 7 bases and J by 4 bases, and 19 bases separated the two germline ends. CDR3 DNA: TGTGCTAGTGCCTCCTCCAGGCTCGGGGGAGAGACCCAGTACTTC. Its protein is CASASSRLGGETQYF. The full variable domain, in which reference TRBV12-5 and TRBJ2-5 provide the parts outside the CDR3, is DARVTQTPRHKVTEMGQEVTMRCQPILGHNTVFWYRQTMMQGLELLAYFRNRAPLDDSGMPKDRFSAEMPDATLATLKIQPSEPRDSAVYFCASASSRLGGETQYFGPGTRLLVL.

This clonotype was detected many times. The chain recombines TRBV12-3 or TRBV12-4 with TRBJ2-1; 12 nucleotides line up with TRBD2. The CDR3 contains 19 residues. Trimming took 5 bases from V and 0 from J; bases not matched to a gene: 11. CDR3 sequence reads: CASSPRPSGRDSSYNEQFF. The DNA for the CDR3 is TGTGCCAGCAGTCCCCGGCCTAGCGGGAGGGATAGCTCCTACAATGAGCAGTTCTTC.

This clonotype showed up just a few times. V is TRBV9 and J is TRBJ1-6; TRBD1 agrees at 8 bases. With V trimmed by 2 bases and J by 10 bases, 5 bases remained unmatched. The CDR3 sequence is 14 residues long. In germline, CDR1 is SGDLS, CDR2 YYNGEE. The CDR3 DNA is TGTGCCAGCAGCGTTGAGACAGGGGAATCACCCCTCCACTTT. Its translation is CASSVETGESPLHF. Variable domain in full (rest from reference TRBV9 and TRBJ1-6): DSGVTQTPKHLITATGQRVTLRCSPRSGDLSVYWYQQSLDQGLQFLIQYYNGEERAKGNILERFSAQQFPDLHSELNLSSLELGDSALYFCASSVETGESPLHFGNGTRLTVT.

The chain recombines TRBV19 with TRBJ1-5; D is undetermined. The ends were cut back, 8 bases at V and 0 bases at J, with 14 bases in the middle. The CDR3 contains 15 residues. Germline CDR1 is LNHDA and CDR2 is SQIVND (reference sequence). The CDR3 is CASYHPSYSNQPQHF. DNA for the CDR3: TGTGCCAGTTACCATCCTTCCTATAGCAATCAGCCCCAGCATTTT.

This clonotype came up many times. The rearrangement links TRBV7-8 to TRBJ2-1, with 8 bases aligning to TRBD1. The CDR3 has 16 amino acids. Germline-derived CDR1 and CDR2 are SGHVS and FQNEAQ. V dropped 5 bases and J dropped 0; count of bases not matched to a gene: 6. CDR3 residues: CASSGGQAGSYNEQFF. The CDR3 coding sequence is TGTGCCAGCAGCGGGGGACAGGCCGGCTCCTACAATGAGCAGTTCTTC. Drawing the rest from reference TRBV7-8 and TRBJ2-1, the complete variable domain is GAGVSQSPRYKVAKRGQDVALRCDPISGHVSLFWYQQALGQGPEFLTYFQNEAQLDKSGLPSDRFFAERPEGSVSTLKIQRTQQEDSAVYLCASSGGQAGSYNEQFFGPGTRLTVL.

The chain couples TRBV24-1 to TRBJ2-3, with a weak D call TRBD2 (6 bases). Per germline, CDR1 KGHDR and CDR2 SFDVKD. The germline V and J ends were trimmed by 4 bases and 2 bases, with 15 bases remaining between them. The CDR3 is made up of 16 amino acids. CDR3 coding DNA: TGTGCCACCAGTGAAGCGAGCGGGTCGCTCACAGATACGCAGTATTTT. Its translation is CATSEASGSLTDTQYF.

This clonotype was seen only a few times. A much larger clone lies one base from this, so it may be a read error. The CDR3 protein is CASSQEIAVTDEQFF. The CDR3 DNA reads as TGTGCCAGCAGCCAAGAAATAGCGGTGACCGATGAGCAGTTCTTC. The chain has TRBV4-2 and TRBJ2-1, with a tentative D call TRBD2 (6 bases). This CDR3 contains 15 residues. Germline CDR1 and CDR2: LGHNA and YNFKEQ. Trimming shortened V by 0 bases and J by 8 bases, and 14 bases separated the two germline ends.

This clonotype was recorded many times. The V call is TRBV12-3 or TRBV12-4, the J call TRBJ2-1; perhaps D is TRBD1 or TRBD2 (6 bases each). Trimming removed 1 base from V and 0 bases from J, with 19 bases in between. This CDR3 region has 19 residues. The CDR3 spells CASSLVAGVLAVSYNEQFF. Here the CDR3 DNA reads TGTGCCAGCAGTTTAGTGGCAGGGGTGTTAGCGGTCTCCTACAATGAGCAGTTCTTC.

This clonotype was counted only a few times. The V and J genes are TRBV9 and TRBJ1-4; D not resolved. The CDR3 extends over 12 amino acids. V dropped 3 bases and J dropped 5 bases, with 5 bases sitting between them. In germline, CDR1 is SGDLS, CDR2 YYNGEE. This chain's CDR3 is CASSASNEKLFF. CDR3 in DNA: TGTGCCAGCAGCGCATCAAATGAAAAACTGTTTTTT.

Details on this clonotype: Given a much more abundant clone one base away, this may be a read error. The chain carries TRBV6-5 and TRBJ2-5; TRBD2 agrees at 11 bases. Germline V gives CDR1 MNHEY, CDR2 SVGAGI. Trimming took 1 base from V and 7 from J; bases not matched to a gene: 8. The CDR3 runs to 16 residues. The CDR3 here is CASSYYSGGAGGTQYF. The CDR3 bases are TGTGCCAGCAGTTACTATAGCGGGGGGGCCGGGGGGACCCAGTACTTC.

This rearrangement joins TRBV7-9 to TRBJ2-5; possibly TRBD1 or TRBD2 for D (5 bases each). Trimming took off 2 bases at V and 5 bases at J, with 12 bases between the two ends. Germline V CDR1 and CDR2: SEHNR, FQNEAQ (reference sequence). The CDR3 is 14 amino acids. CDR3 in DNA: TGTGCCAGCAGCTTAATGGGGGATGGGGAGACCCAGTACTTC. Translation: CASSLMGDGETQYF.

The table lists this clonotype with a few counts. The chain has TRBV7-3 and TRBJ1-6; 9 bases agree with TRBD1. There are 15 residues in the CDR3. With 6 bases clipped from V and 10 bases from J, the junction kept 10 bases outside the gene matches. The germline V gene has CDR1 SGHTA and CDR2 FQGTGA. The CDR3 reads CASSQTGTGWSPLHF. The CDR3 DNA reads as TGTGCCAGCAGTCAAACCGGGACAGGGTGGTCACCCCTCCACTTT.

This clonotype was counted a few times. CDR3 region: CSARAGTSRDTQYF. CDR3 DNA sequence: TGCAGTGCTAGGGCCGGGACTAGTAGAGACACGCAGTATTTT. This rearrangement joins TRBV20-1 to TRBJ2-3; 8 bases match TRBD2. CDR3 length: 14 amino acids. V gave up 3 bases and J gave up 9 bases; unmatched junction bases: 11. Germline values: CDR1 DFQATT, CDR2 SNEGSKA (reference sequence).

This clonotype appeared many times. The genes are TRBV6-6 and TRBJ2-2; no definite D call. Germline V gene data show CDR1 as MNHNY and CDR2 as SVGAGI (reference sequence). The CDR3 length is 15 residues. V dropped 4 bases and J dropped 3 bases, with 12 bases sitting between them. The CDR3 protein is CASSFTVTHTGELFF. As DNA, the CDR3 is TGTGCCAGCAGTTTCACCGTGACACACACCGGGGAGCTGTTTTTT.

With regard to this clonotype: With a much larger clone just one base away, this may be a read error. The rearrangement links TRBV7-9 to TRBJ2-1, with D tentatively TRBD2 (6 bases). The germline CDR1 and CDR2 sequences are SEHNR and FQNEAQ (reference sequence). The CDR3 consists of 14 residues. CDR3 residues: CASTTGGVYKEQFF. Here the CDR3 DNA reads TGTGCCAGCACTACAGGAGGGGTCTACAAGGAGCAGTTCTTC.

This clonotype was recorded many times. This rearrangement joins TRBV7-9 to TRBJ2-1, with TRBD2 matching over 14 bases. The germline V gene has CDR1 SEHNR and CDR2 FQNEAQ (reference sequence). The CDR3 contains 16 residues. V shed 4 bases and J 6 bases; nucleotides not matched to a gene: 5. The chain's CDR3 is CASSSRLAGGVNEQFF. The CDR3 DNA sequence: TGTGCCAGCAGCTCCAGACTAGCGGGGGGGGTCAATGAGCAGTTCTTC. Full variable domain (outside the CDR3, taken from reference TRBV7-9 and TRBJ2-1): DTGVSQNPRHKITKRGQNVTFRCDPISEHNRLYWYRQTLGQGPEFLTYFQNEAQLEKSRLLSDRFSAERPKGSFSTLEIQRTEQGDSAMYLCASSSRLAGGVNEQFFGPGTRLTVL.

This clonotype was counted between two and nine times. J is TRBJ1-2 and V is TRBV5-4, with 7 bases aligning to TRBD1. The CDR3 runs to 14 residues. With 0 bases clipped from V and 4 bases from J, the junction kept 3 bases outside the gene matches. CDR1 and CDR2 (germline): SGHNT, YYREEE (reference sequence). The chain's CDR3 is CASSLEGAAYGYTF. The CDR3 DNA follows: TGTGCCAGCAGCTTGGAGGGGGCCGCCTATGGCTACACCTTC.

V is TRBV2 and J is TRBJ2-1; D may be TRBD1 (6 bases). The CDR3 sequence is 16 residues long. V was shortened by 0 bases and J by 5 bases, with 14 bases between the two germline ends. In germline, CDR1 is SNHLY, CDR2 FYNNEI. The CDR3 DNA is TGTGCCAGCAGTGAAGCGGGGGCAGATCGAGACAATGAGCAGTTCTTC. Translation gives CASSEAGADRDNEQFF. Full variable domain (missing parts from reference TRBV2 and TRBJ2-1): EPEVTQTPSHQVTQMGQEVILRCVPISNHLYFYWYRQILGQKVEFLVSFYNNEISEKSEIFDDQFSVERPDGSNFTLKIRSTKLEDSAMYFCASSEAGADRDNEQFFGPGTRLTVL.

The chain is built from TRBV20-1 and TRBJ2-7; D gene unclear. The length of the CDR3 is 17 residues. V was trimmed by 0 bases and J by 2 bases, leaving 20 bases between them. Germline-derived CDR1 and CDR2 are DFQATT and SNEGSKA (reference sequence). CDR3 nucleotides: TGCAGTGCTAGAGATCAACGGTCCGGCAGGTCAGCCTACGAGCAGTACTTC. It encodes CSARDQRSGRSAYEQYF.

This clonotype was picked up many times. The rearrangement links TRBV11-2 to TRBJ2-5; 11 bases are a match to TRBD1. Per germline, CDR1 SGHAT and CDR2 FQNNGV. This CDR3 is built from 16 residues. J lost 5 bases, V lost 6 bases, and 11 bases had no gene match. The CDR3 bases are TGTGCCAGCAGGCTCGAAGGGACAGGGGGACGGGAGACCCAGTACTTC. The encoded protein is CASRLEGTGGRETQYF. Variable domain in full (rest from reference TRBV11-2 and TRBJ2-5): EAGVAQSPRYKIIEKRQSVAFWCNPISGHATLYWYQQILGQGPKLLIQFQNNGVVDDSQLPKDRFSAERLKGVDSTLKIQPAKLEDSAVYLCASRLEGTGGRETQYFGPGTRLLVL.

In its sample, this clonotype was seen a few times. The chain carries TRBV5-1 and TRBJ2-7; tentatively, D is TRBD1 or TRBD2 (6 bases each). With 3 bases removed from V and 5 bases from J, the gap between germline ends came to 15 bases. This CDR3 contains 14 residues. Germline values: CDR1 SGHRS, CDR2 YFSETQ. In nucleotides, the CDR3 is TGCGCCAGCAGCTGGAGGGGGAAGGGAGACGAGCAGTACTTC. Protein sequence: CASSWRGKGDEQYF.

This clonotype has at least ten counts. V is TRBV14 and J is TRBJ1-1; D gene uncertain. The germline V gene encodes CDR1 SGHDN and CDR2 FVKESK. V was pared by 4 bases and J by 0 bases, with 12 bases between. The length of the CDR3 is 15 residues. The CDR3, as DNA: TGTGCCAGCAGCCGCCGGGAAGACCTGAACACTGAAGCTTTCTTT. It yields the protein CASSRREDLNTEAFF.

The chain combines TRBV20-1 with TRBJ1-4; possible D gene TRBD1, 5 bases. Trimming shortened V by 0 bases and J by 2 bases, and 13 bases separated the two germline ends. Per germline, CDR1 DFQATT and CDR2 SNEGSKA (reference sequence). This CDR3 contains 16 residues. CDR3 bases: TGCAGTGCTAGAGATACTCCCGACAGTACTAATGAAAAACTGTTTTTT. Translated, it gives CSARDTPDSTNEKLFF.

Ten or more counts support this clonotype. The genes are TRBV7-8 and TRBJ2-3; 7 bases map to TRBD2. The CDR3 consists of 15 residues. V shed 3 bases and J 4 bases; nucleotides not matched to a gene: 7. Germline V gene lookup returns CDR1 SGHVS and CDR2 FQNEAQ. Written as DNA, the CDR3 is TGTGCCAGCAGCTTGGGGGGGGGGAGTTCAGATACGCAGTATTTT. Its protein product is CASSLGGGSSDTQYF.

This clonotype appeared many times. The chain is built from TRBV12-3 or TRBV12-4 and TRBJ2-3; D perhaps matches TRBD2 (6 bases). This CDR3 is 16 amino acids long. V gave up 2 bases and J gave up 2 bases, with 14 bases separating them. The chain's CDR3 is CASSLLLVADTDTQYF. DNA of the CDR3: TGTGCCAGCAGTTTACTTTTGGTAGCGGACACAGATACGCAGTATTTT.